Below, 19 T cell receptor beta chains from the same sample are listed, as sequenced in a study of shared clonotypes between healthy human individuals. Assay used: immunoSEQ multiplex PCR; TCRdb lists only in-frame clones, some missing. The sample includes about a million clones, around three quarters of them seen just once. Sequencing was done on a sample of memory CD4+ T cells from PBMCs. Regarding subset: CD45RA-negative fraction. These receptors were obtained from a young man in good health. Some clones in this sample may be carry-over from other donors' samples.

The chain is built from TRBV6-4 and TRBJ2-3, with D possibly being TRBD2 (5 bases). This CDR3 region has 15 residues. The V and J ends lost 5 bases and 0 bases respectively, with 12 bases between them. Per the germline V gene, CDR1 is MRHNA and CDR2 is SNTAGT. The CDR3 DNA is TGTGCCAGCAGTCCAAGCGGAACTAGCACAGATACGCAGTATTTT. Its translation: CASSPSGTSTDTQYF.

CDR3 region: CASSHDRGPGYTF. The DNA of the CDR3 is TGCGCCAGCAGCCACGACAGGGGGCCTGGCTACACCTTC. This chain uses TRBV5-1 with TRBJ1-2; the match to TRBD1 covers 10 bases. Germline V lookup: CDR1 SGHRS, CDR2 YFSETQ. With V trimmed by 4 bases and J by 7 bases, 4 bases remained unmatched. The CDR3 covers 13 residues.

The chain recombines TRBV5-1 with TRBJ2-1, with TRBD2 matching over 7 bases. Trimming at V came to 0 bases and at J to 5 bases, leaving 5 bases not matched to a gene. Germline values: CDR1 SGHRS, CDR2 YFSETQ. This CDR3 is built from 15 residues. CDR3 DNA sequence: TGCGCCAGCAGCTTGGGGCTAGCGGCTAACAATGAGCAGTTCTTC. Amino acids: CASSLGLAANNEQFF.

The chain employs TRBV28 and TRBJ1-2, with D possibly being TRBD1 (6 bases). Germline V lookup: CDR1 MDHEN, CDR2 SYDVKM. This CDR3 is 13 amino acids long. V shed 6 bases and J shed 7 bases, with 15 bases lying between them. The CDR3 region has the DNA TGTGCCAGCAGCTGGGACAAGGGGGTTGGCTACACCTTC. Amino acid sequence: CASSWDKGVGYTF.

This rearrangement joins TRBV5-1 to TRBJ1-5, with D possibly being TRBD1 (6 bases). V was trimmed by 4 bases and J by 6 bases, leaving 14 bases between them. The CDR3 runs 14 residues. CDR1 is SGHRS, CDR2 YFSETQ, per germline. CDR3 bases: TGCGCCAGCAGCGAACAGGGTAGCGGTCAGCCCCAGCATTTT. It yields the protein CASSEQGSGQPQHF.

The chain uses TRBV19 and TRBJ1-3, with D possibly being TRBD1 (5 bases). Germline CDR1 and CDR2: LNHDA and SQIVND (reference sequence). The CDR3 has 16 amino acids. Trimming left V 4 bases short and J 4 bases short, with 17 bases between. Here the CDR3 reads CASSKPGRGSGNTIYF. For the CDR3, the DNA is TGTGCCAGTAGTAAGCCTGGAAGGGGATCAGGAAACACCATATATTTT.

This chain joins TRBV30 and TRBJ1-1, with 8 bases matching TRBD1. The CDR3 loop spans 17 amino acids. Germline values: CDR1 GTSNPN, CDR2 SVGIG (reference sequence). V gave up 2 bases and J gave up 3 bases; unmatched junction bases: 14. CDR3 sequence reads: CAWSSDRAPSGDTEAFF. For the CDR3, the DNA is TGTGCCTGGAGTTCGGACAGGGCCCCATCGGGGGACACTGAAGCTTTCTTT. Full variable domain (rest looked up from reference TRBV30 and TRBJ1-1): SQTIHQWPATLVQPVGSPLSLECTVEGTSNPNLYWYRQAAGRGLQLLFYSVGIGQISSEVPQNLSASRPQDRQFILSSKKLLLSDSGFYLCAWSSDRAPSGDTEAFFGQGTRLTVV.

A few counts support this clone. V and J are TRBV18 and TRBJ1-2, with 7 positions matching TRBD1. Germline values: CDR1 KGHSH, CDR2 LQKENI. Trimming at V came to 4 bases and at J to 0 bases, leaving 5 bases not matched to a gene. This CDR3 contains 15 residues. As DNA, the CDR3 is TGTGCCAGCTCACAAACCGGGACAGCTAACTATGGCTACACCTTC. It translates to CASSQTGTANYGYTF. Filled out from reference TRBV18 and TRBJ1-2, the complete variable domain reads NAGVMQNPRHLVRRRGQEARLRCSPMKGHSHVYWYRQLPEEGLKFMVYLQKENIIDESGMPKERFSAEFPKEGPSILRIQQVVRGDSAAYFCASSQTGTANYGYTFGSGTRLTVV.

CDR3 loop: CASRRRLNQPQHF. In DNA, the CDR3 is TGTGCCAGCCGTCGAAGACTCAATCAGCCCCAGCATTTT. This chain connects TRBV6-5 to TRBJ1-5, with D hard to call. Germline V CDR1 and CDR2: MNHEY, SVGAGI. CDR3 length equals 13 residues. Trimming pared 8 bases from V and 3 bases from J, leaving 11 bases between.

The chain carries TRBV28 and TRBJ2-3; weak D call: TRBD1 (6 bases). V lost 4 bases to trimming and J lost 2 bases, with 13 bases between them. The CDR3 covers 15 residues. Germline CDR1 MDHEN, CDR2 SYDVKM. Written as DNA, the CDR3 is TGTGCCAGCAGTTCGAGCAGGGGCTTCACAGATACGCAGTATTTT. Residues: CASSSSRGFTDTQYF.

The sample holds a few counts of this clone. J is TRBJ2-1 and V is TRBV14; 8 nucleotides agree with TRBD2. The CDR3 totals 17 residues. Losses at the gene ends were 0 bases for V and 2 bases for J; bases not matched to a gene: 6. Looked up from germline, CDR1 is SGHDN and CDR2 is FVKESK. The CDR3 sequence: CASSQEDGTRPYNEQFF. The CDR3 DNA is TGTGCCAGCAGCCAAGAGGACGGGACTAGACCCTACAATGAGCAGTTCTTC.

J is TRBJ2-7 and V is TRBV28, with D tentatively TRBD1 or TRBD2 (5 bases each). Looked up from germline, CDR1 is MDHEN and CDR2 is SYDVKM. The CDR3 length is 14 residues. Trimming took 7 bases from V and 3 from J, leaving 16 bases between them. The CDR3 sequence: CASTQWQGDYEQYF. CDR3 DNA: TGTGCCAGCACCCAGTGGCAGGGAGACTACGAGCAGTACTTC.

This clone has only a few counts. CDR3 in DNA: TGTGCCAGCAGCTTCGAAAAGGGCGGCTACACCTTC. It specifies CASSFEKGGYTF. V usage is TRBV7-9 and J usage is TRBJ1-2; unclear D gene. CDR3 length: 12 amino acids. Germline assignment: CDR1 SEHNR and CDR2 FQNEAQ (reference sequence). V was clipped by 3 bases and J by 8 bases, with 10 bases between them.

Comments on this clone: The identical CDR3 is also encoded by other nucleotide sequences in the sample. V gene TRBV30 combines with J gene TRBJ1-6, with D possibly being TRBD1 (6 bases). From germline, CDR1 is GTSNPN and CDR2 SVGIG (reference sequence). V was pared by 3 bases and J by 4 bases, with 7 bases between. The CDR3 is made up of 13 amino acids. CDR3 coding DNA: TGTGCCTGGAGCGGACAGTATAATTCACCCCTCCACTTT. Translated, it gives CAWSGQYNSPLHF. Based on the CDR3 plus reference TRBV30 and TRBJ1-6, the full variable domain is SQTIHQWPATLVQPVGSPLSLECTVEGTSNPNLYWYRQAAGRGLQLLFYSVGIGQISSEVPQNLSASRPQDRQFILSSKKLLLSDSGFYLCAWSGQYNSPLHFGNGTRLTVT.

The J gene is TRBJ2-7, the V gene TRBV18, with D possibly matching TRBD2 (6 bases). The CDR3 sequence is 13 residues long. V was pared by 2 bases and J by 3 bases, with 8 bases between. Germline values: CDR1 KGHSH, CDR2 LQKENI. The CDR3 region has the DNA TGTGCCAGCTCACCATACGGGGGCTACGAGCAGTACTTC. Translation: CASSPYGGYEQYF.

The chain links TRBV9 to TRBJ1-1; possibly TRBD1 for D (5 bases). This CDR3 has 15 amino acids. With 4 bases removed from V and 5 bases from J, the gap between germline ends came to 18 bases. CDR1 is SGDLS and CDR2 is YYNGEE in the germline V gene. In DNA, the CDR3 is TGTGCCAGCAGCTTCCCCCGGGGGATGGGGACTGAAGCTTTCTTT. Translating gives CASSFPRGMGTEAFF.

This chain joins TRBV7-2 and TRBJ2-1; 8 nucleotides line up with TRBD2. The CDR3 contains 17 residues. Germline V CDR1 and CDR2: SGHTA, FQGNSA. V trimming: 0 bases; J trimming: 0 bases; junction bases outside the gene matches: 4. CDR3 in DNA: TGTGCCAGCAGCTTAGCTAGCAGCGGGAGCTCCTACAATGAGCAGTTCTTC. Protein product: CASSLASSGSSYNEQFF.

This chain joins TRBV7-9 and TRBJ2-5; no firm D call. This CDR3 spans 13 amino acids. CDR1 is SEHNR and CDR2 is FQNEAQ in the germline V gene (reference sequence). Trimming shortened V by 1 base and J by 6 bases, and 9 bases separated the two germline ends. The CDR3 coding sequence is TGTGCCAGCAGCTTAGAGAACGTCCAGACCCAGTACTTC. This codes for CASSLENVQTQYF.

The V and J genes are TRBV10-2 and TRBJ2-1; unclear D gene. This CDR3 comprises 13 residues. The germline V gene has CDR1 WSHSY and CDR2 SAAADI. Trimming stripped 6 bases from V and 3 bases from J, with 9 bases between. The DNA of the CDR3 is TGCGCCAGCAGCGCCTGGGGCTACAATGAGCAGTTCTTC. This encodes CASSAWGYNEQFF.